This note documents a single TCR beta chain sequence. Its antigen remains unidentified. PCR primers comprised 60 Vbeta and 13 Jbeta primers. Sequencing was performed with immunoSEQ multiplex PCR; in TCRdb, only in-frame clones are kept and a portion is missing. Among approximately 180,000 clones listed, about 90% were seen once. The data are from a study of cytomegalovirus exposure and HLA in healthy donors. The CDR3 length is 12 residues. Per the germline V gene, CDR1 is SGHRS and CDR2 is YFSETQ. V shed 7 bases and J shed 3 bases, with 10 bases lying between them. Whole-study results and caveats: Some highly shared sequence variants likely arose as a pipeline artifact. Apparent HLA restriction characterized most CMV-associated TCR beta chains in a later analysis. An apparent linkage of common viral pathogens to several of the most significant clusters emerged in a later analysis. According to reports, the classifier identified cytomegalovirus status with high specificity and sensitivity.

The receptor was derived from a girl less than two years old in good health and CMV-seronegative. V gene TRBV5-1 combines with J gene TRBJ1-2, with a tentative D call TRBD1 (6 bases). The sample comprised PBMCs. CDR3 protein: CASQGWDYGYTF. Written as DNA, the CDR3 is TGCGCCAGCCAGGGGTGGGACTATGGCTACACCTTC.